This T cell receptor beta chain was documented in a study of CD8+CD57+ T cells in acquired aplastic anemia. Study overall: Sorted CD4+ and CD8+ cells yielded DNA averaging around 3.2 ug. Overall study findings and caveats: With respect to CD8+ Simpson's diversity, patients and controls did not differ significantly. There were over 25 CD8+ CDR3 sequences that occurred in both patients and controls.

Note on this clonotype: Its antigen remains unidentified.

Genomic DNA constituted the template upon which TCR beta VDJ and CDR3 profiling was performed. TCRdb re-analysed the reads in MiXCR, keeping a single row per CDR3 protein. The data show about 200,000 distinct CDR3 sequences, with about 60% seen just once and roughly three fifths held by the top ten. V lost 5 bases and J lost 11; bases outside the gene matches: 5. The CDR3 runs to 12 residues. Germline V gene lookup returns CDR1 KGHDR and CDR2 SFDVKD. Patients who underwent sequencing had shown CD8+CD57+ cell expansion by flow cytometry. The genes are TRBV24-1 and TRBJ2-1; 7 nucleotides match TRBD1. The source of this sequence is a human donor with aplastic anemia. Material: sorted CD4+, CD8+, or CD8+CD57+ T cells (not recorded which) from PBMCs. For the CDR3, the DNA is TGTGCCACCAGTGCCGCAGGGGGACAGCAGTTCTTC. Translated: CATSAAGGQQFF.